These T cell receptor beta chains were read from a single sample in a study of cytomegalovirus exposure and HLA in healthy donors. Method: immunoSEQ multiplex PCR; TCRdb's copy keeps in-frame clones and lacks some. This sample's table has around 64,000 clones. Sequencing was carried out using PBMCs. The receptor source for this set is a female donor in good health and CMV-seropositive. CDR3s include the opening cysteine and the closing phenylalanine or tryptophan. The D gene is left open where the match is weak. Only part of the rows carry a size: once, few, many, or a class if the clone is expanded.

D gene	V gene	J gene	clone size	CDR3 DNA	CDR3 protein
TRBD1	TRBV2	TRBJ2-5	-	TGTGCCAGCAGTCCTAGGACAGGCCAAGAGACCCAGTACTTC	CASSPRTGQETQYF
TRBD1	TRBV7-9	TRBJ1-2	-	TGTGCCAGCAGCTTGCAGGGGGCGGAAGGCTACACCTTC	CASSLQGAEGYTF
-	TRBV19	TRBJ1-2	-	TGTGCCAGTAGTTCGACAGGTCGTGGCTACACCTTC	CASSSTGRGYTF
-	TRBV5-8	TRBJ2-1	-	TGTGCCAGCACCTTAGGGGAATACTCCTACAATGAGCAGTTCTTC	CASTLGEYSYNEQFF
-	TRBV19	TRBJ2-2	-	TGTGCCAGTAGTATGATCGGAGGCAACACCGGGGAGCTGTTTTTT	CASSMIGGNTGELFF
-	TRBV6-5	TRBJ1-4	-	TGTGCCAGCAGCGCGGGGGGGGTTGAAAAACTGTTTTTT	CASSAGGVEKLFF
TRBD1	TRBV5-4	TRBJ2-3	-	TGTGCCAGCAGCTTGCCTAGACAGGGGTCCACAGATACGCAGTATTTT	CASSLPRQGSTDTQYF
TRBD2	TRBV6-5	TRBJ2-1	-	TGTGCCAGCAGACCGGGACTAGCGGTGGGCTATGAGCAGTTCTTC	CASRPGLAVGYEQFF
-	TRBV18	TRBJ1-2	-	TGTGCCAGCTCACGGGGGACTGAACGAACTATGGCTAACTATGGCTACACCTTC	CASSRGTERTMANYGYTF
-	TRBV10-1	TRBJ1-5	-	TGCGCCAGCAGTGAGGCACAGGGCGGGGGTTATAGCAATCAGCCCCAGCATTTT	CASSEAQGGGYSNQPQHF
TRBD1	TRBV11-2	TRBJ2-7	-	TGTGCCAGCAGCTTAGGGGACAGGGTCGAGCAGTACTTC	CASSLGDRVEQYF
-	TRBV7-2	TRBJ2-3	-	TGTGCCAGCAGCTTAGGCCTACTTAACACAGATACGCAGTATTTT	CASSLGLLNTDTQYF
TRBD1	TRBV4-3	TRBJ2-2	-	TGCGCCAGCAGCCAACACTACACAGGGGGCGTGTTAAGTTTTGTGAACACCGGGGAGCTGTTTTTT	CASSQHYTGGVLSFVNTGELFF
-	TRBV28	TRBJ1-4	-	TGTGCCAGCAGGCTCGGGGGGTCAGGGGAAAAACTGTTTTTT	CASRLGGSGEKLFF
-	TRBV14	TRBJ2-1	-	TGTGCCAGCAGCCAAGAGGGAGATTACAATGAGCAGTTCTTC	CASSQEGDYNEQFF
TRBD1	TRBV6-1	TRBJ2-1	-	TGTGCCAGCAGTGCCCAACAGGGGATTAATGAGCAGTTCTTC	CASSAQQGINEQFF
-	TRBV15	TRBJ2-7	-	TGTGCCACCAGCAGAGATTTAGCGTGGGAGCAGTACTTC	CATSRDLAWEQYF
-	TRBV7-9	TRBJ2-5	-	TGTGCCAGCAGGTTAGCGGGGACAGGGAATGGAGAGACCCAGTACTTC	CASRLAGTGNGETQYF
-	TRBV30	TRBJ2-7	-	TGTGCCTGGGATAACAGGTTTCCCCCCTACGAGCAGTACTTC	CAWDNRFPPYEQYF
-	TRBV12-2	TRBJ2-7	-	TGTGCAAGTCGCCGGGGACTAGCGGGGGGGCTGTACGAGCAGTACTTC	CASRRGLAGGLYEQYF
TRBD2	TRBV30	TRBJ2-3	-	TGTGCCTGGAGTATCGGACTAGCGGGAGGGCCCACAGATACGCAGTATTTT	CAWSIGLAGGPTDTQYF
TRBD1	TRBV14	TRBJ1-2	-	TGTGCCAGCAGCGCTTGGACAGGGGGCGCGTATGGCTACACCTTC	CASSAWTGGAYGYTF
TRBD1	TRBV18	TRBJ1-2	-	TGTGCCAGCTCAAAAAATACGATAGGGGGCCTAAACTATGGCTACACCTTC	CASSKNTIGGLNYGYTF
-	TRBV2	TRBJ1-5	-	TGTGCCAGCAGTGAATCTTTGGGGAGAAGCAATCAGCCCCAGCATTTT	CASSESLGRSNQPQHF
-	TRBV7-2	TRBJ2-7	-	TGTGCCAGCAGCATGGGGCCTGGATCGTACGAGCAGTACTTC	CASSMGPGSYEQYF
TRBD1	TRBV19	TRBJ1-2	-	TGTGCCAGTAGTCCGGGACAGGGGAACTATGGCTACACCTTC	CASSPGQGNYGYTF
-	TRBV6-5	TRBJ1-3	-	TGTGCCAGCAGACAACAGGGAAACGTTGGGGGCAACATATATTTT	CASRQQGNVGGNIYF
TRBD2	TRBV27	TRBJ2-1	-	TGTGCCAGCAGTTTAAAGGCGGGAGGGCTCGCCAATGAGCAGTTCTTC	CASSLKAGGLANEQFF
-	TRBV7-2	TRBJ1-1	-	TGTGCCAGCAGCTTAACGGGGGAGAGGGGAGCTTTCTTT	CASSLTGERGAFF
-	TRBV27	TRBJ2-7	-	TGTGCCAGCAGTTATGCAGGGCCAACCTACGAGCAGTACTTC	CASSYAGPTYEQYF
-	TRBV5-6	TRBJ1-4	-	TGTGCCAGCAGCTCGCCAGGCGACCTTAATGAAAAACTGTTTTTT	CASSSPGDLNEKLFF
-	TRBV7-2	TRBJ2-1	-	TGTGCCAGCATCGAACCGGGACTTAACCGACGGGAGCAGTTCTTC	CASIEPGLNRREQFF
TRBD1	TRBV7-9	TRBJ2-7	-	TGTGCCAGCAGCTTAGTGGGGACAGGCTCCTACGAGCAGTACTTC	CASSLVGTGSYEQYF
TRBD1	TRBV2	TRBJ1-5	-	TGTGCCAGCAGGGGGGTCGGGACAGATCACAATCAGCCCCAGCATTTT	CASRGVGTDHNQPQHF
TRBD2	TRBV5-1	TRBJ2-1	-	TGCGCCAGCAGCTTGCCAGGGGGTGCTAGCGGGGACTACAATGAGCAGTTCTTC	CASSLPGGASGDYNEQFF
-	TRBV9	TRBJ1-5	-	TGTGCCAGCAGCGGAGGAGGCGGCAATCAGCCCCAGCATTTT	CASSGGGGNQPQHF
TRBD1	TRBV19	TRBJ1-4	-	TGTGCCAGTAGTCCCTCAGGACAGGGGGGCGGTGAAAAACTGTTTTTT	CASSPSGQGGGEKLFF
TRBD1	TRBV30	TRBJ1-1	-	TGTGCCTGGAGTAGTGTCAGGGGGCCAACTGAAGCTTTCTTT	CAWSSVRGPTEAFF
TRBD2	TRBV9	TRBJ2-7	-	TGTGCCAGCAGCCTCGGCGGGGGGGACCTTTACGAGCAGTACTTC	CASSLGGGDLYEQYF
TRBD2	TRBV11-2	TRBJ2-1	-	TGTGCCAGCAGCTTAGAAGTGGGAGGGCCAAATGAGCAGTTCTTC	CASSLEVGGPNEQFF
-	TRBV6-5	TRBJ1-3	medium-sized	TGTGCCAGCAGTTCCCCTCGAAACACCATATATTTT	CASSSPRNTIYF
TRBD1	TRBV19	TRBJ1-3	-	TGTGCCAGTAGTATTGAGGGGGCTGCAGGAAACACCATATATTTT	CASSIEGAAGNTIYF
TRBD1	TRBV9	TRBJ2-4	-	TGTGCCAGCGGTCTTGGGACAGATGAAAACATTCAGTACTTC	CASGLGTDENIQYF
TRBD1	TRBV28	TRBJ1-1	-	TGTGCCAGCCACCCTATGACAGGGCGATACACTGAAGCTTTCTTT	CASHPMTGRYTEAFF
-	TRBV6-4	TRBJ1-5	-	TGTGCCAGCAGCTCCGACAGGTTCCTTAATCAGCCCCAGCATTTT	CASSSDRFLNQPQHF
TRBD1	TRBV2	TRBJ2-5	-	TGTGCCAGCAGTGCGGGCAGGGGGCGGGAGACCCAGTACTTC	CASSAGRGRETQYF
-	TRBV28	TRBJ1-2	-	TGTGCCAGCAGTATCAACAGGGTTGGGTATGGCTACACCTTC	CASSINRVGYGYTF
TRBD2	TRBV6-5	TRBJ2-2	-	TGTGCCAGCATTCAATTTGGGGGGGCCGGGGAGCTGTTTTTT	CASIQFGGAGELFF
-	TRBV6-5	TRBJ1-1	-	TGTGCCAGCAGTAACTTACCGCAGGGCACTGAAGCTTTCTTT	CASSNLPQGTEAFF
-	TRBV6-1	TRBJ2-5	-	TGTGCCAGCAGTGGGGCAGTCTTCCAAGAGACCCAGTACTTC	CASSGAVFQETQYF
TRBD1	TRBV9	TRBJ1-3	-	TGTGCCAGCAGCGTGACAGGGGGTAACTCTGGAAACACCATATATTTT	CASSVTGGNSGNTIYF
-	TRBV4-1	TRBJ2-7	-	TGCGCCAGCAGCCAAGAGCGAGTCTACGAGCAGTACTTC	CASSQERVYEQYF
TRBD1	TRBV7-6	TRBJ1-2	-	TGTGCCAGCAGCGAACGGACAGGGGGCAATGGCTACACCTTC	CASSERTGGNGYTF
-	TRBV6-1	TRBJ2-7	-	TGTGCCAGCAGTGGGGGGGACTTCGGGTTTACCTACGAGCAGTACTTC	CASSGGDFGFTYEQYF
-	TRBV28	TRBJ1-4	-	TGTGCCAGCAGGCCCCAGGGGCGCGGTGAAAAACTGTTTTTT	CASRPQGRGEKLFF
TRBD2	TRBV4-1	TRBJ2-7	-	TGCGCCAGCAGCCAAGAAGGGACAAAACTAGCGGGAGCCTACGAGCAGTACTTC	CASSQEGTKLAGAYEQYF
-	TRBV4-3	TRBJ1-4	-	TGCGCCAGCAGCCAATTAGAGGAGGGTACGAAACTGTTTTTT	CASSQLEEGTKLFF